This T cell receptor (beta chain) appears in the sequencing data of a study of low-dose radiotherapy and immunotherapy resistance in tumors. CDR1 and CDR2 from the germline V gene are LNHNV and YYDKDF (reference sequence). V lost 3 bases to trimming and J lost 7 bases; unmatched junction nucleotides: 6. CDR3 length: 16 residues. This clonotype was seen repeatedly, ten times or more. The time point: before trial treatment. TRAV- and TRBV-specific primers were used for first-strand cDNA, which covered alpha and beta chains. With a V-primer adapter and a constant-region primer, TCRs were amplified for about 19 PCR cycles. TCRdb processed the reads anew with MiXCR; each CDR3 protein has one entry. The table shows tens of thousands of distinct CDR3 sequences, with about a sixth occurring only once.

V usage is TRBV15 and J usage is TRBJ2-2; TRBD2 aligns across 12 bases. The sequencing here drew on PBMCs, taken before treatment. This TCR was sampled from a male donor with prostate cancer. CDR3 sequence: CATSSRLAGVGGELFF. The DNA for the CDR3 is TGTGCCACCAGCAGCCGACTAGCGGGGGTGGGCGGGGAGCTGTTTTTT.